The 17 T cell receptor beta chains presented below share a single source sample, sequenced in a study of cytomegalovirus exposure and HLA in healthy donors. The PCR had 60 Vbeta and 13 Jbeta primers. Profiling relied on immunoSEQ multiplex PCR, and the TCRdb table lists in-frame clones only, not all of them. The sample lists about 120,000 clones; 8.5% to 10% were seen once. The sequencing input was PBMCs. The receptors here all came from a man aged 25 to 45 in good health and CMV-seronegative.

The V gene is TRBV6-1, the J gene TRBJ1-5; D is ambiguous. The CDR3 sequence is 13 residues long. The V end lost 7 bases, the J end lost 8 bases, and 15 bases lay between the germline ends. The V gene's germline CDR1 is MNHNS and CDR2 SASEGT. Written as DNA, the CDR3 is TGTGCCAGCATGGCGGACCTCGGGGAGCCCCAGCATTTT. It specifies CASMADLGEPQHF.

This clone came up a few times. The chain employs TRBV10-3 and TRBJ1-2; no definite D call. This CDR3 contains 15 residues. CDR1 is ENHRY, CDR2 SYGVKD, per germline. Trimming left V 3 bases short and J 2 bases short, with 13 bases between. The CDR3 coding sequence is TGTGCCATCAGTGAAGGCCCCGCAGGCAACTATGGCTACACCTTC. Translating it yields CAISEGPAGNYGYTF.

This clone came up a few times. The chain recombines TRBV28 with TRBJ2-7; possibly TRBD1 for D (6 bases). In germline, CDR1 is MDHEN, CDR2 SYDVKM. The CDR3 has 13 amino acids. V was shortened by 4 bases and J by 0 bases, with 7 bases between the two germline ends. The CDR3 reads CASSWGHSYEQYF. The CDR3 coding sequence is TGTGCCAGCAGTTGGGGACACTCCTACGAGCAGTACTTC.

The V gene is TRBV15, the J gene TRBJ2-7, with D unclear. The V end was cut by 3 bases, the J end by 5 bases, with 14 bases between. Germline assignment: CDR1 LNHNV and CDR2 YYDKDF (reference sequence). The CDR3 runs to 14 residues. CDR3 region: CATSSGSSRHEQYF. The CDR3 DNA follows: TGTGCCACCAGCAGTGGTAGTTCGAGGCACGAGCAGTACTTC.

The table lists this clone with a few counts. V and J are TRBV5-1 and TRBJ2-5; D is uncertain. The CDR3 contains 13 residues. The germline gives CDR1 SGHRS, CDR2 YFSETQ. Trimming took off 0 bases at V and 5 bases at J, with 8 bases between the two ends. The CDR3 is CASSLAGPETQYF. DNA for the CDR3: TGCGCCAGCAGCTTGGCGGGTCCTGAGACCCAGTACTTC. Using reference TRBV5-1 and TRBJ2-5 for the parts outside the CDR3, the full variable domain is KAGVTQTPRYLIKTRGQQVTLSCSPISGHRSVSWYQQTPGQGLQFLFEYFSETQRNKGNFPGRFSGRQFSNSRSEMNVSTLELGDSALYLCASSLAGPETQYFGPGTRLLVL.

The chain joins TRBV19 to TRBJ1-2, with D tentatively TRBD1 (6 bases). Germline assignment: CDR1 LNHDA and CDR2 SQIVND (reference sequence). V was cut by 7 bases and J by 1 base, with 22 bases left in between. There are 17 residues in the CDR3. Here the CDR3 DNA reads TGTGCCAGTAATCCATGGAGCAGGGGCGAGGGTAACTATGGCTACACCTTC. Its translation is CASNPWSRGEGNYGYTF. Looking up the rest from reference TRBV19 and TRBJ1-2 gives the full variable domain: DGGITQSPKYLFRKEGQNVTLSCEQNLNHDAMYWYRQDPGQGLRLIYYSQIVNDFQKGDIAEGYSVSREKKESFPLTVTSAQKNPTAFYLCASNPWSRGEGNYGYTFGSGTRLTVV.

This clone was counted a few times. The chain couples TRBV14 to TRBJ2-2; 7 bases are shared with TRBD1. Looked up from germline, CDR1 is SGHDN and CDR2 is FVKESK. After removal of 8 bases from V and 4 bases from J, the junction contained 1 base not matched to a gene. The length of the CDR3 is 12 residues. Here the CDR3 reads CASHRGTGELFF. DNA for the CDR3: TGTGCCAGCCACAGGGGCACCGGGGAGCTGTTTTTT.

The rearrangement links TRBV19 to TRBJ2-2, with D unclear. V was shortened by 7 bases and J by 1 base, with 10 bases between the two germline ends. The CDR3 is 14 amino acids. CDR1 is LNHDA and CDR2 is SQIVND in the germline V gene (reference sequence). Written as DNA, the CDR3 is TGTGCCAGTAAAAAGTCAGAGAACACCGGGGAGCTGTTTTTT. This sequence encodes CASKKSENTGELFF.

As for this clone: Sequence at one end of the junction differs from germline and may be a read error. The V gene is TRBV7-7, the J gene TRBJ2-1; 11 nucleotides agree with TRBD2. The CDR3 spans 15 residues. The germline gives CDR1 SSHAT, CDR2 FNYEAQ (reference sequence). CDR3 coding DNA: TGTGCTAGCAGTAGCGGGAGGGCCGGGGGGAATGAGCAGTTCTTC. Its protein product is CASSSGRAGGNEQFF. The full variable domain, rest sourced from reference TRBV7-7 and TRBJ2-1, is GAGVSQSPRYKVTKRGQDVTLRCDPISSHATLYWYQQALGQGPEFLTYFNYEAQPDKSGLPSDRFSAERPEGSISTLTIQRTEQRDSAMYRCASSSGRAGGNEQFFGPGTRLTVL.

This clone was counted a few times. The chain links TRBV10-3 to TRBJ2-1, with a possible D match to TRBD2 (5 bases). The CDR3 runs to 15 residues. V was cut by 2 bases and J by 0 bases, with 8 bases left in between. Germline V CDR1 and CDR2: ENHRY, SYGVKD. In DNA form, the CDR3 reads TGTGCCATCAGTGAGACGGCGGGCTCCTACAATGAGCAGTTCTTC. It specifies CAISETAGSYNEQFF.

The chain carries TRBV7-9 and TRBJ1-2, with no clear D. The CDR3 sequence is 15 residues long. Germline CDR1 is SEHNR and CDR2 is FQNEAQ (reference sequence). V was trimmed by 5 bases and J by 5 bases, leaving 18 bases between them. CDR3: CASSEGGGPEYGYTF. DNA of the CDR3: TGTGCCAGCAGCGAGGGAGGAGGGCCTGAGTATGGCTACACCTTC.

This clone came up a few times. The V and J genes are TRBV15 and TRBJ2-3, with D unclear. V was shortened by 3 bases and J by 4 bases, with 11 bases between the two germline ends. CDR3 length: 14 amino acids. Germline V gene sequence: CDR1 LNHNV, CDR2 YYDKDF (reference sequence). The CDR3 DNA reads as TGTGCCACCAGCAGTGATCGCTCGGCAGATACGCAGTATTTT. Its protein product is CATSSDRSADTQYF.

This chain links TRBV18 with TRBJ2-7, with TRBD1 matching 7 bases. Looked up from germline, CDR1 is KGHSH and CDR2 is LQKENI. The CDR3 runs 14 residues. V was pared by 2 bases and J by 6 bases, with 7 bases of the junction left unmatched. The chain's CDR3 is CASSPGTERVEQYF. The CDR3 DNA is TGTGCCAGCTCACCAGGGACAGAAAGAGTCGAGCAGTACTTC.

V and J are TRBV11-3 and TRBJ2-1; D ambiguous. Trimming cost V 3 bases and J 4 bases, with 10 bases left between them. CDR3 length equals 14 residues. Germline CDR1 is SGHNT and CDR2 is YENEEA. DNA for the CDR3: TGTGCCAGCAGCTTGTTGGGCTCATACAATGAGCAGTTCTTC. It yields the protein CASSLLGSYNEQFF.

The chain has TRBV18 and TRBJ1-4, with D unclear. In germline, CDR1 is KGHSH, CDR2 LQKENI. V lost 5 bases and J lost 7, with 11 bases in between. The CDR3 is made up of 13 amino acids. CDR3 nucleotide sequence: TGTGCCAGCTCAGAAAACCGGGGTGAAAAACTGTTTTTT. Encoded protein: CASSENRGEKLFF.

Only a few counts were recorded for this clone. The chain carries TRBV2 and TRBJ2-3, with 8 bases aligning to TRBD1. V was pared by 6 bases and J by 3 bases, with 2 bases of the junction left unmatched. The CDR3 is 13 residues long. The V gene's germline CDR1 is SNHLY and CDR2 FYNNEI. DNA for the CDR3: TGTGCCAGCAGCCGACAGGGGACAGATACGCAGTATTTT. It codes for CASSRQGTDTQYF.

With respect to this clone: The identical CDR3 is also encoded by other nucleotide sequences in the sample. V usage is TRBV4-1 and J usage is TRBJ1-6, with D perhaps TRBD1 (6 bases). V shed 0 bases and J shed 4 bases, with 13 bases lying between them. Germline V gene data show CDR1 as MGHRA and CDR2 as YSYEKL. CDR3 size: 17 residues. CDR3 bases: TGCGCCAGCAGCCAAGAGACCCTAACAGGGTATAATTCACCCCTCCACTTT. It is translated as CASSQETLTGYNSPLHF.